These T cell receptor beta chains were read from a single sample in a study of radiotherapy plus CTLA-4 blockade in lung cancer. Assay: immunoSEQ multiplex PCR; the TCRdb copy retains only in-frame clones and omits some. The sample yields about 62,000 clones, about 80% seen once. Specimen: peripheral blood, collected from a patient treated with radiotherapy plus ipilimumab. The receptors come from a human donor with non-small cell lung cancer who had a complete response to radiotherapy plus ipilimumab. Each CDR3 is given with its conserved first and last residue. A D gene is named only where the DNA matches it firmly. The size entry is marked missing in some rows and otherwise reads once, few, many or a size class.

TGTGCCAGCAGCTACTTCGGACGTAACTATGGCTACACCTTC CASSYFGRNYGYTF TRBV6-5 . TRBJ1-2 .
TGTGCCAGCAGCTTCCGACAGGCCATCCCCTACAATGAGCAGTTCTTC CASSFRQAIPYNEQFF TRBV27 . TRBJ2-1 .
TGTGCCAGCAGTGACCGGACAGGCACGACTAATGAAAAACTGTTTTTT CASSDRTGTTNEKLFF TRBV25-1 TRBD1 TRBJ1-4 once
TGTGCCAGCAGCCCAGGGACAGGGGGCAACTACGAGCAGTACTTC CASSPGTGGNYEQYF TRBV7-6 TRBD1 TRBJ2-7 .
TGTGCCAGCAGCTTAATGTCAGGGGGCTTCACTGAAGCTTTCTTT CASSLMSGGFTEAFF TRBV7-2 TRBD1 TRBJ1-1 few
TGTGCCAGCTCACCACCGGGACTAGCGGGGGGCTCGGAGCAGTTCTTC CASSPPGLAGGSEQFF TRBV18 TRBD2 TRBJ2-1 .
TGCAGCGTTGAATCCCAGTACCAAGAGACCCAGTACTTC CSVESQYQETQYF TRBV29-1 . TRBJ2-5 .
TGTGCCAGCAGCTTAGATCTTGTCAGTAACAATGAGCAGTTCTTC CASSLDLVSNNEQFF TRBV11-3 . TRBJ2-1 .
TGTGCCATCAGTGTTAAGGAGAACTATGGCTACACCTTC CAISVKENYGYTF TRBV10-3 . TRBJ1-2 .
TGTGCCTGGAGTATTCCTTACCGCCAAGAGACCCAGTACTTC CAWSIPYRQETQYF TRBV30 . TRBJ2-5 .
TGTGCCAGTAGTCCGAGGACATTGTGGGGCGGCAATCAGCCCCAGCATTTT CASSPRTLWGGNQPQHF TRBV19 . TRBJ1-5 once
TGTGCCAGCAGTGAAGTTTTAGGTACGCAGTATTTT CASSEVLGTQYF TRBV25-1 . TRBJ2-3 .
TGTGCCAGCAGCTTTATGGGTAGCGGGGGGGTTAGCACAGATACGCAGTATTTT CASSFMGSGGVSTDTQYF TRBV5-4 TRBD2 TRBJ2-3 .
TGTGCCAGCAGCTTGGTAGGGACTAGCCAAGAGACCCAGTACTTC CASSLVGTSQETQYF TRBV5-6 TRBD2 TRBJ2-5 .
TGTGCCAGCAGGCTCACAGGGGGTTATGGCTACACCTTC CASRLTGGYGYTF TRBV13 TRBD1 TRBJ1-2 .
TGTGCCAGCAGTTACTCGAGAGGGGGCAATGGCTACACCTTC CASSYSRGGNGYTF TRBV6-5 TRBD1 TRBJ1-2 .
TGTGCCATCAGTGAAGGACAGTCTGGGGGCTACACCTTC CAISEGQSGGYTF TRBV10-3 . TRBJ1-2 .
TGTGCCAGTAGTATAGGCTTATACGAGCAGTACTTC CASSIGLYEQYF TRBV19 . TRBJ2-7 .
TGCGCCAGCAGTGAGAGGGAGACCCAGTACTTC CASSERETQYF TRBV10-2 . TRBJ2-5 .
TGTGCCAGCAGTTTAAAGGCACTCAATCAGCCCCAGCATTTT CASSLKALNQPQHF TRBV27 . TRBJ1-5 .
TGCGCCAGCAGCTCATTAGCGGGAGATGGGGAGCAGTTCTTC CASSSLAGDGEQFF TRBV5-1 TRBD2 TRBJ2-1 .
TGTGCCAGCAGCTTAGTTTACGGCACCGGGGAGCTGTTTTTT CASSLVYGTGELFF TRBV7-6 . TRBJ2-2 .
TGCGCCAGCAGTAAGCCACTAAGATCGCACAAAGGTCGGGCCAACGTCCTGACTTTC CASSKPLRSHKGRANVLTF TRBV10-1 . TRBJ2-6 .
TGTGCCAGCACCTTAGGGGGCAGGGGGCAAAAACTGTTTTTT CASTLGGRGQKLFF TRBV7-2 TRBD1 TRBJ1-4 .
TGCGCCAGCAGTCAGGACGGCTCCTACAATGAGCAGTTCTTC CASSQDGSYNEQFF TRBV10-2 . TRBJ2-1 .
TGCGCCAGCAGCAACGGGGACCCGAGAGGAAACACCATATATTTT CASSNGDPRGNTIYF TRBV5-1 . TRBJ1-3 .
TGTGCCATCAGTGAATCCAGGAGCACAGATACGCAGTATTTT CAISESRSTDTQYF TRBV10-3 . TRBJ2-3 .
TGTGCCTGGACTTTGACAGGAGTTCTCTATGGCTACACCTTC CAWTLTGVLYGYTF TRBV30 . TRBJ1-2 .
TGTGCCAGCAGGGCGAGGAGCTCCAGTGGCTACACCTTC CASRARSSSGYTF TRBV2 . TRBJ1-2 once
TGCGCCAGCAGTGAGTCGAAGCCAGGGGGTAACGGGGAGCTGTTTTTT CASSESKPGGNGELFF TRBV10-1 TRBD1 TRBJ2-2 .
TGTGCCAGCGAGAGGGGGCCTTCCTACAATGAGCAGTTCTTC CASERGPSYNEQFF TRBV2 TRBD1 TRBJ2-1 once
TGTGCCACCAGCAGGTTACAGGGAACTACTGAAGCTTTCTTT CATSRLQGTTEAFF TRBV15 . TRBJ1-1 .
TGTGCCAGCAGCCAGTTGGTCCGCACTGAAGCTTTCTTT CASSQLVRTEAFF TRBV11-2 . TRBJ1-1 .
TGTGCCAGCTCACCAGCTCCTAGCACAGATACGCAGTATTTT CASSPAPSTDTQYF TRBV18 . TRBJ2-3 medium-sized
TGCGCCAGCAGCTTCATAGGGGGCACCGGGGAGCTGTTTTTT CASSFIGGTGELFF TRBV5-1 . TRBJ2-2 .
TGTGCCAGCTCACCCGATCCAAACTATGGCTACACCTTC CASSPDPNYGYTF TRBV18 . TRBJ1-2 .
TGTGCCAGCTCACCAGACGCAGGGGTAGTCGAGCAGTACTTC CASSPDAGVVEQYF TRBV18 . TRBJ2-7 .
TGCGCCAGCAGCCCCGGGGAAATTGCGAACACTGAAGCTTTCTTT CASSPGEIANTEAFF TRBV5-1 . TRBJ1-1 .
TGTGCCAGCAGCTTAAGGGGAGCGGACTATGGCTACACCTTC CASSLRGADYGYTF TRBV7-2 . TRBJ1-2 .
TGTGCCAGCAGTCCCAAAGGGACTAGACTAGATACGCAGTATTTT CASSPKGTRLDTQYF TRBV27 TRBD2 TRBJ2-3 .
TGTGCCAGCACCCTTCTGAACACTGAAGCTTTCTTT CASTLLNTEAFF TRBV7-9 . TRBJ1-1 .
TGTGCCAGCAGCTGGAGGACTAGCGGGAGCAGGGAGACCCAGTACTTC CASSWRTSGSRETQYF TRBV5-4 TRBD2 TRBJ2-5 .
TGTGCCTGGGGGACAGGGTTCAATCAGCCCCAGCATTTT CAWGTGFNQPQHF TRBV30 TRBD1 TRBJ1-5 .
TGTGCCAGCAGAGGACAAGACTCCTACGAGCAGTACTTC CASRGQDSYEQYF TRBV2 . TRBJ2-7 once
TGCGCCAGCAGCTTGGCTGAGACCGTAGGGGATGGCTACACCTTC CASSLAETVGDGYTF TRBV5-1 . TRBJ1-2 .
TGTGCCAGCAGCGAAAGGACTGGAGGGAACACTGAAGCTTTCTTT CASSERTGGNTEAFF TRBV6-1 . TRBJ1-1 .